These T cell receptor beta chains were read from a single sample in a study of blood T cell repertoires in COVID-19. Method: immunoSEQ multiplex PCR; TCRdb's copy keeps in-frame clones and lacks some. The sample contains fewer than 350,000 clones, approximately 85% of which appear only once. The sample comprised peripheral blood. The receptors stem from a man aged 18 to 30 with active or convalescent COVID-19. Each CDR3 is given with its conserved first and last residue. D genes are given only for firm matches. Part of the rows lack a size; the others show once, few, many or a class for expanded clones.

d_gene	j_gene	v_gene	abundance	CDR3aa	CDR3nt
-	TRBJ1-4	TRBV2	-	CASTGIPTKLFF	TGTGCCAGCACGGGGATACCGACTAAACTGTTTTTT
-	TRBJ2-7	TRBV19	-	CASSSRRYEQYF	TGTGCCAGTAGTTCCCGTCGCTACGAGCAGTACTTC
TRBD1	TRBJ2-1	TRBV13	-	CASSRGTGSLGYNEQFF	TGTGCCAGCAGCCGAGGGACAGGTTCTCTTGGGTACAATGAGCAGTTCTTC
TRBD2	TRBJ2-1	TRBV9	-	CASSVTSGDHEQFF	TGTGCCAGCAGCGTAACTAGCGGGGACCATGAGCAGTTCTTC
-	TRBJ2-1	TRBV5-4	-	CASSPDTTEQFF	TGTGCCAGCAGCCCCGACACCACCGAGCAGTTCTTC
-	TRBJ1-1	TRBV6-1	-	CASSEFAAFF	TGTGCCAGCAGTGAATTCGCGGCTTTCTTT
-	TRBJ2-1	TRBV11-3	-	CASSTRNGERPNEQFF	TGTGCCAGCAGTACCCGAAACGGGGAGAGACCAAATGAGCAGTTCTTC
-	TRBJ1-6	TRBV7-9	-	CASSSIRGGNNSPLHF	TGTGCCAGCAGCTCGATTCGGGGGGGAAATAATTCACCCCTCCACTTT
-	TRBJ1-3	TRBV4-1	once	CASSQEPGLSGNTIYF	TGCGCCAGCAGCCAAGAGCCGGGGTTGTCTGGAAACACCATATATTTT
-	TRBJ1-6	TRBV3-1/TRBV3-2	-	CASSQDSYSPLHF	TGTGCCAGCAGCCAAGATAGTTATTCACCCCTCCACTTT
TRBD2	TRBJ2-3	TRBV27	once	CASSAPGLATDTQYF	TGTGCCAGCAGTGCCCCGGGACTAGCGACTGATACGCAGTATTTT
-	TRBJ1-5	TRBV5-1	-	CASSFAAGQPQHF	TGCGCCAGCAGCTTCGCGGCGGGTCAGCCCCAGCATTTT
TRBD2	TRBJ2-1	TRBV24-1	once	CATSDPRGLANEQFF	TGTGCCACCAGTGATCCCCGGGGACTAGCGAATGAGCAGTTCTTC
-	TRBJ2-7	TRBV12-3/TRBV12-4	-	CASSLRGIYEQYF	TGTGCCAGCAGTTTGAGGGGGATCTACGAGCAGTACTTC
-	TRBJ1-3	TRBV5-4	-	CASSFPGSSGGNTIYF	TGTGCCAGCAGTTTTCCGGGTTCGTCTGGGGGAAACACCATATATTTT
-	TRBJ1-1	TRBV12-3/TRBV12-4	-	CASSYRLTEAFF	TGTGCCAGCAGTTACCGACTGACTGAAGCTTTCTTT
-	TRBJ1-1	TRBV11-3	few	CASSWGQNTEAFF	TGTGCCAGCAGCTGGGGACAGAACACTGAAGCTTTCTTT
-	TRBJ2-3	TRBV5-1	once	CASSFVYTDTQYF	TGCGCCAGCAGCTTCGTATACACAGATACGCAGTATTTT
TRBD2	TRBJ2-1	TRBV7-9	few	CASSLAARGGRDNEQFF	TGTGCCAGCAGCTTAGCGGCACGGGGGGGCCGAGATAATGAGCAGTTCTTC
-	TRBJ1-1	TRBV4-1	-	CASSPNGRLRGGTEAFF	TGCGCCAGCAGCCCCAACGGCAGGCTCCGGGGTGGCACTGAAGCTTTCTTT
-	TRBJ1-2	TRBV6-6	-	CASTRTGNYGYTF	TGTGCCAGCACCAGAACAGGGAACTATGGCTACACCTTC
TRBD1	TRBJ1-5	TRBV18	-	CASSPLGGGGAFQPQHF	TGTGCCAGCTCACCCCTTGGCGGAGGGGGCGCTTTTCAGCCCCAGCATTTT
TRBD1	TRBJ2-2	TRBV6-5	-	CASSQGQGYTGELFF	TGTGCCAGCAGTCAGGGACAGGGCTACACCGGGGAGCTGTTTTTT
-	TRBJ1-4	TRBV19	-	CASSPGEGPAGEKLFF	TGTGCCAGTAGTCCGGGAGAGGGCCCGGCGGGTGAAAAACTGTTTTTT
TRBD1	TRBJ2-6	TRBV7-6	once	CASSLIGQGSAGANVLTF	TGTGCCAGCAGCTTAATCGGACAGGGGTCGGCTGGGGCCAACGTCCTGACTTTC
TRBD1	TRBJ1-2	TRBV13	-	CASTGGDPGTDGYTF	TGTGCCAGCACCGGGGGGGACCCCGGGACAGATGGCTACACCTTC
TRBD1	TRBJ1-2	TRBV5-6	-	CASSLLTGPLNYGYTF	TGTGCCAGCAGCCTCCTGACAGGGCCCCTTAACTATGGCTACACCTTC
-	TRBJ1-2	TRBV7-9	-	CASSLDRNILQANYGYTF	TGTGCCAGCAGCTTGGACAGAAACATCCTCCAAGCTAACTATGGCTACACCTTC
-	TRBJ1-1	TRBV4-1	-	CASSLGTNTEAFF	TGCGCCAGCAGCCTTGGGACAAACACTGAAGCTTTCTTT
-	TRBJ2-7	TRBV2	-	CASKQVTYEQYF	TGTGCCAGCAAGCAGGTGACCTACGAGCAGTACTTC
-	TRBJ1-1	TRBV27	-	CASTIQQGMNTEAFF	TGTGCCAGCACTATACAACAGGGTATGAACACTGAAGCTTTCTTT
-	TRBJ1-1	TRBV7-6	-	CASSFEQGTEAFF	TGTGCCAGCAGCTTCGAACAGGGCACTGAAGCTTTCTTT
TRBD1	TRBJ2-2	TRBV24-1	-	CATSPGQGLAGELFF	TGTGCCACCAGTCCGGGACAGGGATTGGCCGGGGAGCTGTTTTTT
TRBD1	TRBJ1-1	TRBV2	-	CASNPTGTGGTEAFF	TGTGCCAGTAACCCAACCGGGACAGGAGGGACTGAAGCTTTCTTT
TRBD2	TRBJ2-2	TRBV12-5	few	CASGQLAGGEVGELFF	TGTGCTAGTGGTCAACTAGCGGGGGGAGAGGTCGGGGAGCTGTTTTTT
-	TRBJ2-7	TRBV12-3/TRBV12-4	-	CASSYGVHEQYF	TGTGCCAGCAGTTACGGGGTCCACGAGCAGTACTTC
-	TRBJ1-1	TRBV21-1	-	CASSKAVQNTEAFF	TGTGCCAGCAGCAAAGCTGTCCAGAACACTGAAGCTTTCTTT